These 22 T cell receptor beta chains came from one sample sequenced in a study of identical twins. TCRdb reanalysed the 5' RACE reads using MiXCR and keeps one entry per CDR3 protein. Here the sample spans hundreds of thousands of distinct CDR3 sequences, 9% to 15% being singletons. The data also belong to a second study, concerning yellow fever vaccine responses in identical twins.

The sample comprised CD8+ T cells sorted from blood. Receptors were obtained from a woman aged 18-35 years in good health.

This clonotype was seen many times. V and J are TRBV29-1 and TRBJ2-2; D is ambiguous. The V gene lost 6 bases and the J gene lost 3 bases, with 5 bases spanning the gap. Germline V gives CDR1 SQVTM, CDR2 ANQGSEA. This CDR3 comprises 11 residues. The CDR3 loop reads CSVLYTGELFF. CDR3 DNA: TGCAGCGTACTTTACACCGGGGAGCTGTTTTTT.

This chain joins TRBV3-1 and TRBJ2-5; 8 bases are a match to TRBD2. In germline, CDR1 is LGHDT, CDR2 YNNKEL (reference sequence). The CDR3 runs to 17 residues. V shed 0 bases and J 3 bases; nucleotides not matched to a gene: 9. CDR3 region: CASSQDSAGGPEETQYF. CDR3 in DNA: TGTGCCAGCAGCCAAGATTCGGCGGGGGGCCCGGAAGAGACCCAGTACTTC.

This clonotype was seen a handful of times. V and J are TRBV7-9 and TRBJ2-5; D is tentatively TRBD1 or TRBD2 (5 bases each). Trimming pared 3 bases from V and 1 base from J, leaving 12 bases between. The CDR3 covers 15 residues. The germline gives CDR1 SEHNR, CDR2 FQNEAQ (reference sequence). Written as DNA, the CDR3 is TGTGCCAGCAGCTTCCCCCCGGGACCCCAAGAGACCCAGTACTTC. Translating it yields CASSFPPGPQETQYF.

This clonotype came up many times. The chain has TRBV12-3 or TRBV12-4 and TRBJ2-5, with D uncertain. Trimming took 6 bases from V and 5 from J, leaving 10 bases between them. The CDR3 spans 12 residues. The CDR3 coding sequence is TGTGCCAGCAGCCGCCCCGGGGAGACCCAGTACTTC. Translation gives CASSRPGETQYF.

The table lists this clonotype with a few counts. This chain joins TRBV13 and TRBJ2-7; TRBD1 aligns across 7 bases. The ends lost 6 bases at V and 3 bases at J; junction bases unmatched: 8. Germline V gives CDR1 PRHDT, CDR2 FYEKMQ (reference sequence). The CDR3 contains 14 residues. CDR3 sequence (DNA): TGTGCCAGCAGTTCCGGGGACAGCCTCTACGAGCAGTACTTC. Translation: CASSSGDSLYEQYF.

This clonotype has a handful of counts. The J gene is TRBJ1-5, the V gene TRBV19; perhaps TRBD1 as D (5 bases). Germline V gene lookup returns CDR1 LNHDA and CDR2 SQIVND (reference sequence). The CDR3 is made up of 12 amino acids. The V gene lost 11 bases and the J gene lost 7 bases, with 15 bases spanning the gap. Here the CDR3 reads CAPSGGGQPQHF. For the CDR3, the DNA is TGTGCCCCGAGTGGGGGAGGGCAGCCCCAGCATTTT.

This chain connects TRBV7-9 to TRBJ1-2; D not certain. The CDR3 has 13 residues. CDR1 and CDR2 from the germline V gene are SEHNR and FQNEAQ (reference sequence). The ends were cut back, 8 bases at V and 5 bases at J, with 15 bases in the middle. CDR3 DNA sequence: TGTGCCAGCCGATCCCATACGGGGTATGGCTACACCTTC. Its protein is CASRSHTGYGYTF.

This clonotype came up a few times. The V and J genes are TRBV7-8 and TRBJ2-7; the D gene could be TRBD1 or TRBD2 (5 bases each). V was shortened by 1 base and J by 6 bases, with 22 bases between the two germline ends. Germline-derived CDR1 and CDR2 are SGHVS and FQNEAQ. This CDR3 has 17 amino acids. DNA of the CDR3: TGTGCCAGCAGCTTAGGAAGGGGCATCCAGGGACCTCCCGAGCAGTACGTC. This gives the protein CASSLGRGIQGPPEQYV.

With regard to this clonotype: A read error may be the cause here, since a much bigger clone is one base away. The chain is built from TRBV11-3 and TRBJ2-2; no definite D call. This CDR3 spans 12 amino acids. Trimming left V 6 bases short and J 2 bases short, with 4 bases between. Germline V gene sequence: CDR1 SGHNT, CDR2 YENEEA. The chain's CDR3 is CASRHNTGELFF. The CDR3 DNA is TGTGCCAGCAGACACAACACCGGGGAGCTGTTTTTT.

The chain recombines TRBV6-2 or TRBV6-3 with TRBJ1-1, with 8 nucleotides matching TRBD1. Germline trimming cut 0 bases from V and 0 bases from J; bases unmatched to any gene: 6. CDR1 MNHEY and CDR2 SVGEGT come from the germline V gene. This CDR3 has 17 residues. CDR3 sequence: CASSYSTRGLMNTEAFF. In DNA, the CDR3 is TGTGCCAGCAGTTACTCGACCAGGGGGCTCATGAACACTGAAGCTTTCTTT.

The V gene is TRBV29-1, the J gene TRBJ1-2, with 8 nucleotides matching TRBD1. Germline V gene data show CDR1 as SQVTM and CDR2 as ANQGSEA. The CDR3 totals 12 residues. V gave up 6 bases and J gave up 4 bases; unmatched junction bases: 4. The CDR3: CSVDRGLYGYTF. The CDR3 nucleotides read TGCAGCGTCGACAGGGGCCTCTATGGCTACACCTTC.

This clonotype was observed at least ten times. The rearrangement joins TRBV6-5 to TRBJ2-7, with 8 nucleotides matching TRBD1. Germline trimming cut 2 bases from V and 2 bases from J; bases unmatched to any gene: 2. The CDR3 is made up of 14 amino acids. The V gene's germline CDR1 is MNHEY and CDR2 SVGAGI. The CDR3 DNA reads TGTGCCAGCAGTTACGACAGGGGCCCCTACGAGCAGTACTTC. Its translation is CASSYDRGPYEQYF.

This clonotype was counted only a few times. The chain is built from TRBV7-2 and TRBJ1-2; 7 positions match TRBD1. The CDR3 is 16 residues long. V lost 0 bases, J lost 2 bases, and 6 bases stayed unmatched. CDR1 and CDR2 (germline): SGHTA, FQGNSA. The DNA of the CDR3 is TGTGCCAGCAGCTTAGCTTACAGGGGCCTCAACTATGGCTACACCTTC. The encoded protein is CASSLAYRGLNYGYTF.

This chain joins TRBV29-1 and TRBJ2-7; TRBD2 aligns across 11 bases. The CDR3 contains 17 residues. Germline V gives CDR1 SQVTM, CDR2 ANQGSEA. Trimming took 7 bases from V and 2 from J; bases not matched to a gene: 16. DNA for the CDR3: TGCAGCGCATACGGGACTAGCGGTTCCCAGGGTACCTACGAGCAGTACTTC. It yields the protein CSAYGTSGSQGTYEQYF.

The V call is TRBV7-8, the J call TRBJ2-3; TRBD2 aligns across 9 bases. The CDR3 length is 15 residues. With 3 bases clipped from V and 5 bases from J, the junction kept 6 bases outside the gene matches. CDR1 is SGHVS and CDR2 is FQNEAQ in the germline V gene. CDR3 coding DNA: TGTGCCAGCAGCTTCGGGACTAGCTCGAAAGATACGCAGTATTTT. The encoded protein is CASSFGTSSKDTQYF.

The chain recombines TRBV12-3 or TRBV12-4 with TRBJ1-1; D gene unclear. The CDR3 consists of 12 residues. Trimming removed 5 bases at V and 7 bases at J, with 11 bases between. The CDR3 region has the DNA TGTGCCAGCAGTGACCCTTTCTATGAAGCTTTCTTT. Residues: CASSDPFYEAFF.

The rearrangement links TRBV18 to TRBJ2-1; TRBD1 aligns across 7 bases. V shed 5 bases and J 3 bases; nucleotides not matched to a gene: 7. Germline CDR1 reads KGHSH; CDR2 reads LQKENI. This CDR3 comprises 15 residues. CDR3 DNA sequence: TGTGCCAGCTCAGGGACAGATCTTAACTACAATGAGCAGTTCTTC. This gives the protein CASSGTDLNYNEQFF.

This clonotype has only a few counts. The rearrangement links TRBV28 to TRBJ2-3; TRBD2 matches at 11 bases. The V segment lost 3 bases and the J segment 1 base; nucleotides outside the gene matches: 3. Germline V gives CDR1 MDHEN, CDR2 SYDVKM. The CDR3 runs to 16 residues. CDR3 DNA sequence: TGTGCCAGCAGTTTTTCGGGACTAGCGGGCACAGATACGCAGTATTTT. Amino acid sequence: CASSFSGLAGTDTQYF.

This clonotype showed up just once. As DNA, the CDR3 is TGCGCCAGCAGCCAAGAGTGGGGGAGCGCCTACGAGCAGTACTTC. As protein: CASSQEWGSAYEQYF. The chain carries TRBV4-1 and TRBJ2-7, with D possibly being TRBD1 or TRBD2 (5 bases each). V was clipped by 0 bases and J by 2 bases, with 11 bases between them. Germline V gene sequence: CDR1 MGHRA, CDR2 YSYEKL. The CDR3 has 15 residues.

The chain combines TRBV4-1 with TRBJ2-3, with 8 bases matching TRBD1. Germline trimming cut 0 bases from V and 4 bases from J; bases unmatched to any gene: 9. Germline CDR1 and CDR2: MGHRA and YSYEKL. This CDR3 region has 17 residues. The CDR3 DNA reads TGCGCCAGCAGCCAAGATTGGTTAACAGGGGGACCAGATACGCAGTATTTT. It is translated as CASSQDWLTGGPDTQYF.

This clonotype was seen a few times. The chain links TRBV24-1 to TRBJ2-1, with D unresolved. V was clipped by 4 bases and J by 4 bases, with 4 bases between them. Germline values: CDR1 KGHDR, CDR2 SFDVKD. The CDR3 extends over 12 amino acids. The chain's CDR3 is CATSEPYNEQFF. The CDR3 coding sequence is TGTGCCACCAGTGAGCCGTACAATGAGCAGTTCTTC.

This clonotype has more than one count but fewer than ten. This chain joins TRBV3-1 and TRBJ2-1, with no clear D. There are 16 residues in the CDR3. The V end was cut by 0 bases, the J end by 6 bases, with 15 bases between. Germline CDR1 and CDR2: LGHDT and YNNKEL (reference sequence). CDR3 residues: CASSQDKRVVLNEQFF. The CDR3 coding sequence is TGTGCCAGCAGCCAAGATAAAAGGGTGGTCCTCAATGAGCAGTTCTTC.